The T cell receptor beta chain described here comes from a study of response to subunit inactivated influenza vaccine. Notes on the study in general: Authors suggested seasonal influenza vaccinations each recruit few new T cells.

Germline V lookup: CDR1 LGHDT, CDR2 YNNKEL (reference sequence). The V segment lost 4 bases and the J segment 1 base; nucleotides outside the gene matches: 3. This CDR3 has 15 residues. TCRdb independently ran MiXCR on the RT-PCR reads; one entry per CDR3 protein. The sample shows 550,000 to 800,000 distinct CDR3 sequences, 15% to 18% of them seen only once. This clonotype was recorded a few times. Its antigen is not known. Sample: PBMCs from blood, taken roughly 12 days after vaccination. This sequence was found in a man in his forties or fifties who received an inactivated influenza vaccine. This chain links TRBV3-1 with TRBJ2-5; 10 bases map to TRBD2. CDR3 residues: CASSLSGRTQETQYF. CDR3 sequence (DNA): TGTGCCAGCAGCCTTAGCGGGAGGACCCAAGAGACCCAGTACTTC.